This T cell receptor beta chain was documented in a study of OX40 agonist ivuxolimab in advanced cancers. Libraries were prepared by immunoSEQ multiplex PCR; TCRdb keeps only in-frame clonotypes and omits some of them. The data show about 66,000 clones, around 86% seen once. This CDR3 spans 11 amino acids. Germline-derived CDR1 and CDR2 are MGHDK and SYGVNS. With 3 bases removed from V and 12 bases from J, the gap between germline ends came to 6 bases. The sequence came from an adult with an advanced solid tumor such as melanoma, head and neck, liver or kidney cancer. V gene TRBV25-1 combines with J gene TRBJ2-6; D is unclear. The sample in question was CD4+ or CD8+ T cells sorted from blood, obtained in a trial of the OX40 agonist ivuxolimab. The CDR3 protein is CASSEYGVLTF. CDR3 coding DNA: TGTGCCAGCAGTGAGTATGGCGTCCTGACTTTC.